A single TCR beta chain is shown here with its context. The sample comes from a study of immune cell composition in non-small cell lung cancer. Template was genomic DNA from frozen, unsorted single-cell suspensions. The assay was immunoSEQ multiplex PCR, and TCRdb's table has in-frame clones only and misses some. This sample has several thousand clones, with roughly 65% found just once. This CDR3 is built from 11 residues. Trimming shortened V by 9 bases and J by 12 bases, and 17 bases separated the two germline ends. CDR1 and CDR2 (germline): MNHEY, SVGAGI. Specimen: lung tumor tissue. The chain has TRBV6-5 and TRBJ1-1, with D possibly TRBD1 on 6 matching bases. This sequence originates from a human donor with non-small cell lung cancer. The CDR3 region is CASRIQGRPFF. The CDR3 coding sequence is TGTGCCAGTAGAATACAGGGTAGGCCTTTCTTT.